The entry that follows covers one TCR beta chain sequence. Its matching antigen is unknown. No infections or other immune events were documented during collection. Data came from immunoSEQ multiplex PCR; TCRdb stores just in-frame clones and leaves some out. The repertoire holds 100,000 or so clones, with roughly 89% as singletons. Germline lookup yields CDR1 MNHEY and CDR2 SVGAGI. V was clipped by 4 bases and J by 3 bases; unmatched bases: 3. This CDR3 region has 14 residues. This sample was taken from a study of identifying expanded T cells in peripheral blood. Whole-study results and caveats: Over two and four weeks, about 15 and 19 clones changed, versus roughly 1.1 between replicates. Variance in clone template counts between approximately 2-week samples significantly increased with total template count across all healthy donors.

The rearrangement uses TRBV6-5 and TRBJ1-1; the match to TRBD1 covers 9 bases. What was sequenced was blood. The clonotype comes from a person between 18 and 70 years old in good health. CDR3 DNA sequence: TGTGCCAGCAGTTTACAGGGGGCGGACACTGAAGCTTTCTTT. Protein product: CASSLQGADTEAFF.